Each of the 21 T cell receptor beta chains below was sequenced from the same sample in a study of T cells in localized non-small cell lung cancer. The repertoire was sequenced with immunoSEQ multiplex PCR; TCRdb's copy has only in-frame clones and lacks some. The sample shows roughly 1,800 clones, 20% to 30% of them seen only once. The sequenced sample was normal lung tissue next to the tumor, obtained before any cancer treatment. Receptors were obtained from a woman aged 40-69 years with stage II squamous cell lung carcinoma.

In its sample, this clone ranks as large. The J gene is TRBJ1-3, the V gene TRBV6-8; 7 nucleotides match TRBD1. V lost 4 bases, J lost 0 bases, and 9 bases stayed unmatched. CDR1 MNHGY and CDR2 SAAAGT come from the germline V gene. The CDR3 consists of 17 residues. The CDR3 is CASSSTGVGASGNTIYF. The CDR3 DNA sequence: TGTGCCAGCAGTTCAACAGGGGTTGGGGCCTCTGGAAACACCATATATTTT.

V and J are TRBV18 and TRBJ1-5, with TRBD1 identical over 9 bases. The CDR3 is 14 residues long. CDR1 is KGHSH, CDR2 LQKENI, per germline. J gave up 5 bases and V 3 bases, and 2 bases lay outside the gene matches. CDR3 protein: CASSPGQGYQPQHF. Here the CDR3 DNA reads TGTGCCAGCTCACCTGGACAGGGGTATCAGCCCCAGCATTTT. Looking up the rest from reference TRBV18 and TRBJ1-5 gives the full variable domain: NAGVMQNPRHLVRRRGQEARLRCSPMKGHSHVYWYRQLPEEGLKFMVYLQKENIIDESGMPKERFSAEFPKEGPSILRIQQVVRGDSAAYFCASSPGQGYQPQHFGDGTRLSIL.

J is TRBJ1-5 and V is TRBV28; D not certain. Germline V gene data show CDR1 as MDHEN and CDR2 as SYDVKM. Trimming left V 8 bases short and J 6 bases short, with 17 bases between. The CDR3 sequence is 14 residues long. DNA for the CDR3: TGTGCCAGCGGCCTTTCGAGGGTTCGTCAGCCCCAGCATTTT. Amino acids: CASGLSRVRQPQHF. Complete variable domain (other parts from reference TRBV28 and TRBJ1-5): DVKVTQSSRYLVKRTGEKVFLECVQDMDHENMFWYRQDPGLGLRLIYFSYDVKMKEKGDIPEGYSVSREKKERFSLILESASTNQTSMYLCASGLSRVRQPQHFGDGTRLSIL.

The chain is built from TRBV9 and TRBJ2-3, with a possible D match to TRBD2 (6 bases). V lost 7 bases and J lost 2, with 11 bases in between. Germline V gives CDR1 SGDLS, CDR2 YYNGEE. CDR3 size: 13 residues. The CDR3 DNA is TGTGCCAGCTCTACGGGAGTCACAGATACGCAGTATTTT. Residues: CASSTGVTDTQYF.

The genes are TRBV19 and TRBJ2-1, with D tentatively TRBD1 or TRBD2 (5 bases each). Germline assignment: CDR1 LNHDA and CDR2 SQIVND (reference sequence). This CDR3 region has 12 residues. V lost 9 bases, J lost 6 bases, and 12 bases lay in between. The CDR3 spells CASSSGANEQFF. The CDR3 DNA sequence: TGTGCCAGCTCCTCCGGGGCCAATGAGCAGTTCTTC.

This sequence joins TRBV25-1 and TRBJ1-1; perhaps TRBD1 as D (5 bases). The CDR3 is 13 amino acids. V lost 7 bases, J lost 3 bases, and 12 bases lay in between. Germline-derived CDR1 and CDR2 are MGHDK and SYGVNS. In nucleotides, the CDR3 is TGTGCCAGCATAAGGAGGGGAGACACTGAAGCTTTCTTT. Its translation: CASIRRGDTEAFF.

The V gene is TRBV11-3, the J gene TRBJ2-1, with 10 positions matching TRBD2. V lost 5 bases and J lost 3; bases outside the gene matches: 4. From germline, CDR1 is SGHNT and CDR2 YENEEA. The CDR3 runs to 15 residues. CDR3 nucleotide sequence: TGTGCCAGCAGCCTTACTAGCGGGGACTACAATGAGCAGTTCTTC. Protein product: CASSLTSGDYNEQFF.

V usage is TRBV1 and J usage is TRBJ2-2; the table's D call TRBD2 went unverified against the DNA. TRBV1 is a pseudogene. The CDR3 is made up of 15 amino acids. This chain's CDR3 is CASSQDSAYTGELFF. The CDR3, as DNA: TGCGCCAGCAGCCAAGATTCAGCGTATACCGGGGAGCTGTTTTTT.

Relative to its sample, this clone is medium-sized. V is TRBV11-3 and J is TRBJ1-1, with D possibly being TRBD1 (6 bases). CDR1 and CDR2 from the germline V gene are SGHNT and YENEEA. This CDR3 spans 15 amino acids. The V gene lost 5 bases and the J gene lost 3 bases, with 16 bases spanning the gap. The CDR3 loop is CASSPTTGWDTEAFF. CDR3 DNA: TGTGCCAGCAGCCCGACCACAGGGTGGGACACTGAAGCTTTCTTT.

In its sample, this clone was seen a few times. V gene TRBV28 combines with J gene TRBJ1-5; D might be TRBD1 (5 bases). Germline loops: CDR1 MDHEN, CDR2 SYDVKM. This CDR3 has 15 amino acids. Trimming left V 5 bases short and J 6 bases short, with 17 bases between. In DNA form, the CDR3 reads TGTGCCAGCAGTCCGGTATTGGGGGAAGGTCAGCCCCAGCATTTT. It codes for CASSPVLGEGQPQHF.

CDR3 DNA: TGTGCAAGTCGCTTACACGCCTCTGGAAACACCATATATTTT. It codes for CASRLHASGNTIYF. The chain joins TRBV12-2 to TRBJ1-3. TRBV12-2 is tagged as a pseudogene. The CDR3 totals 14 residues.

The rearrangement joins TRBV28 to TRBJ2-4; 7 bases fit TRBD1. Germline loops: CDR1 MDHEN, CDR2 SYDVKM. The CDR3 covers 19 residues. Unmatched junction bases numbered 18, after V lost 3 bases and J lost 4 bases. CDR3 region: CASSFPARRDSGSKNIQYF. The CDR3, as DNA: TGTGCCAGCAGTTTCCCCGCCCGCCGGGACAGTGGGAGTAAAAACATTCAGTACTTC.

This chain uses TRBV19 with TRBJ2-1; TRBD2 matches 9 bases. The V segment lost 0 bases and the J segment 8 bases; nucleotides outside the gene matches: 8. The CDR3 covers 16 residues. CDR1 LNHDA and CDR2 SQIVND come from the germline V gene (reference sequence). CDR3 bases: TGTGCCAGTAGTATAGATCGGGCTAGCGGGAACCATGAGCAGTTCTTC. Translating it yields CASSIDRASGNHEQFF.

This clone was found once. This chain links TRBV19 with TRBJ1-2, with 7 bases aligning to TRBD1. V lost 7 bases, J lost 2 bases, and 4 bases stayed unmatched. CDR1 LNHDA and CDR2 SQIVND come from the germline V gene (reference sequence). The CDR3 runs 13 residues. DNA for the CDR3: TGTGCCAGTACATTGGGACAGAACTATGGCTACACCTTC. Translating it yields CASTLGQNYGYTF.

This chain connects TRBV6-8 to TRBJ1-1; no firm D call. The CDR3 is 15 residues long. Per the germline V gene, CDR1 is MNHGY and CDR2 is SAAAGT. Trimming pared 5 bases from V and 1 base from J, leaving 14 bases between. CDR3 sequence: CASSRPVGRNTEAFF. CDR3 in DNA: TGTGCCAGCAGTAGACCCGTCGGGAGGAACACTGAAGCTTTCTTT.

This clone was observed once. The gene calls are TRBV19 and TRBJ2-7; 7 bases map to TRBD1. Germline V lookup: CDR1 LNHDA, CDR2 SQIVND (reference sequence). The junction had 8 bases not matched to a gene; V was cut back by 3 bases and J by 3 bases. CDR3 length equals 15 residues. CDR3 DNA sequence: TGTGCCAGTAGTATGGCCACAGGGGTTAACTACGAGCAGTACTTC. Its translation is CASSMATGVNYEQYF.

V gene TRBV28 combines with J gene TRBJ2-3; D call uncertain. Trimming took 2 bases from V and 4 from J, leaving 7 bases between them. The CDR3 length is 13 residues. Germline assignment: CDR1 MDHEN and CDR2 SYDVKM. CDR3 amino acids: CASSLRQADTQYF. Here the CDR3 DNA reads TGTGCCAGCAGTTTACGCCAGGCAGATACGCAGTATTTT.

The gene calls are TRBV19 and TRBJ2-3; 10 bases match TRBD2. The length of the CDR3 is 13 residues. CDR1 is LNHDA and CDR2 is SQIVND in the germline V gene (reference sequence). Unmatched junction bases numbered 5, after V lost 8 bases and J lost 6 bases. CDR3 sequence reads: CASSSGRGDTQYF. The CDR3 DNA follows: TGTGCCAGTTCTAGCGGGAGAGGGGATACGCAGTATTTT.

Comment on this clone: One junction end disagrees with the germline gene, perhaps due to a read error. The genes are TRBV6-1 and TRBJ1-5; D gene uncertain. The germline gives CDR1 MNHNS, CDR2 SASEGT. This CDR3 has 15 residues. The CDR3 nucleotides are TGTGCCATCAGTGAAGGGCAGGAGAGGAATCAGCCCCAGCATTTT. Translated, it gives CAISEGQERNQPQHF.

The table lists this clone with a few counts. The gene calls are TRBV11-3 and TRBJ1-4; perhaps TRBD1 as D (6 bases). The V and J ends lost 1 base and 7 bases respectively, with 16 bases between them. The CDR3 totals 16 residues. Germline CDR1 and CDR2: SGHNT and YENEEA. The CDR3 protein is CASSLGPLRGGEKLFF. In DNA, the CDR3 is TGTGCCAGCAGCTTAGGCCCCCTCAGAGGGGGTGAAAAACTGTTTTTT.

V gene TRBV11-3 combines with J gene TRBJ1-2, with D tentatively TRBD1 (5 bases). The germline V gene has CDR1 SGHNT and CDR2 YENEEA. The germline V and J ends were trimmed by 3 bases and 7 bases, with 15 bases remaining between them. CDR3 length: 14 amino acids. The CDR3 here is CASSLVVAGSGYTF. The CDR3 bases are TGTGCCAGCAGCTTGGTAGTGGCAGGGAGTGGCTACACCTTC.